One sample yielded the 16 T cell receptor beta chains listed below, sequenced in a study of cytomegalovirus exposure and HLA in healthy donors. Researchers ran the PCR with 60 Vbeta and 13 Jbeta primers. Clones were sequenced by immunoSEQ multiplex PCR, and TCRdb holds only the in-frame ones, with some missing. This listing includes 150,000 to 200,000 clones. Sequencing was carried out using PBMCs. These receptor sequences come from a woman between 18 and 30 years old in good health and CMV-seropositive.

V and J are TRBV7-8 and TRBJ2-7; D might be TRBD2 (5 bases). Germline values: CDR1 SGHVS, CDR2 FQNEAQ. The CDR3 consists of 12 residues. Trimming pared 4 bases from V and 5 bases from J, leaving 9 bases between. The CDR3 loop is CASSWRGNEQYF. DNA of the CDR3: TGTGCCAGCAGCTGGAGAGGGAACGAGCAGTACTTC.

This chain connects TRBV11-3 to TRBJ1-2, with D perhaps matching TRBD1 (5 bases). This CDR3 has 13 residues. The V gene's germline CDR1 is SGHNT and CDR2 YENEEA. V lost 3 bases to trimming and J lost 2 bases, with 7 bases between them. CDR3 nucleotide sequence: TGTGCCAGCAGCTTTGGACAAAACTATGGCTACACCTTC. Translating it yields CASSFGQNYGYTF.

The genes are TRBV5-5 and TRBJ1-1; 7 nucleotides line up with TRBD1. This CDR3 spans 16 amino acids. Germline trimming cut 0 bases from V and 5 bases from J; bases unmatched to any gene: 10. From germline, CDR1 is SGHKS and CDR2 YYEKEE (reference sequence). DNA of the CDR3: TGTGCCAGCAGCTTGGTTTACAGGGGCGAGGGAACTGAAGCTTTCTTT. Residues: CASSLVYRGEGTEAFF.

The chain recombines TRBV5-6 with TRBJ2-7, with 8 bases that match TRBD1. Germline loops: CDR1 SGHDT, CDR2 YYEEEE. The J segment lost 3 bases and the V segment lost 4 bases, leaving 9 bases of the junction unmatched. This CDR3 region has 15 residues. The CDR3 spells CASSPGQGVFYEQYF. CDR3 in DNA: TGTGCCAGCAGCCCTGGACAGGGCGTCTTCTACGAGCAGTACTTC.

The chain recombines TRBV10-2 with TRBJ2-2; 9 bases map to TRBD2. V trimming: 6 bases; J trimming: 1 base; junction bases outside the gene matches: 3. Germline V gene lookup returns CDR1 WSHSY and CDR2 SAAADI. The CDR3 contains 15 residues. The DNA of the CDR3 is TGCGCCAGCAGGAGAGCGGGAGGGAACACCGGGGAGCTGTTTTTT. Its translation: CASRRAGGNTGELFF.

The genes are TRBV9 and TRBJ1-1, with D maybe TRBD1 (6 bases). Trimming shortened V by 3 bases and J by 0 bases, and 12 bases separated the two germline ends. The CDR3 runs 15 residues. Per the germline V gene, CDR1 is SGDLS and CDR2 is YYNGEE. CDR3 sequence (DNA): TGTGCCAGCAGCGCAACGGACAGATTGAACACTGAAGCTTTCTTT. As protein: CASSATDRLNTEAFF.

The chain employs TRBV18 and TRBJ2-5; 9 bases agree with TRBD2. This CDR3 is 15 amino acids long. Germline trimming cut 3 bases from V and 7 bases from J; bases unmatched to any gene: 9. Germline loops: CDR1 KGHSH, CDR2 LQKENI. CDR3 sequence reads: CASSPSGGTRWTQYF. The CDR3 coding sequence is TGTGCCAGCTCACCTAGCGGGGGTACACGGTGGACCCAGTACTTC. The full variable domain, in which reference TRBV18 and TRBJ2-5 provide the parts outside the CDR3, is NAGVMQNPRHLVRRRGQEARLRCSPMKGHSHVYWYRQLPEEGLKFMVYLQKENIIDESGMPKERFSAEFPKEGPSILRIQQVVRGDSAAYFCASSPSGGTRWTQYFGPGTRLLVL.

The rearrangement uses TRBV7-9 and TRBJ2-3; the D gene is possibly TRBD1 (6 bases). The CDR3 runs to 14 residues. Germline CDR1 and CDR2: SEHNR and FQNEAQ (reference sequence). V gave up 6 bases and J gave up 2 bases, with 12 bases separating them. CDR3 bases: TGTGCCAGCAGGTCGACAGGTATCACAGATACGCAGTATTTT. Translating gives CASRSTGITDTQYF.

The chain employs TRBV30 and TRBJ2-1, with D possibly matching TRBD1 (5 bases). The CDR3 has 13 amino acids. CDR1 is GTSNPN, CDR2 SVGIG, per germline (reference sequence). V lost 0 bases to trimming and J lost 10 bases, with 13 bases between them. This CDR3 is CAWSVSGSTEQFF. CDR3 coding DNA: TGTGCCTGGAGTGTTTCAGGGTCAACGGAGCAGTTCTTC. The full variable domain, its missing parts supplied by reference TRBV30 and TRBJ2-1, is SQTIHQWPATLVQPVGSPLSLECTVEGTSNPNLYWYRQAAGRGLQLLFYSVGIGQISSEVPQNLSASRPQDRQFILSSKKLLLSDSGFYLCAWSVSGSTEQFFGPGTRLTVL.

The rearrangement links TRBV10-1 to TRBJ2-7; 8 bases match TRBD2. Germline V gene data show CDR1 as WNHNN and CDR2 as SYGVQD (reference sequence). This CDR3 comprises 15 residues. Trimming removed 3 bases from V and 4 bases from J; junction bases left unmatched: 8. This CDR3 reads CASSEGVSSGYEQYF. CDR3 DNA: TGCGCCAGCAGTGAAGGTGTGTCTAGCGGGTACGAGCAGTACTTC.

This rearrangement joins TRBV6-5 to TRBJ2-1; a weak D match, TRBD2 (5 bases). CDR3 length: 14 amino acids. Trimming pared 2 bases from V and 1 base from J, leaving 6 bases between. The germline CDR1 and CDR2 sequences are MNHEY and SVGAGI. The CDR3 DNA reads TGTGCCAGCAGTTACACTAGTTCCTACAATGAGCAGTTCTTC. The encoded protein is CASSYTSSYNEQFF.

V and J are TRBV30 and TRBJ1-5; 7 nucleotides align to TRBD1. V lost 2 bases to trimming and J lost 9 bases; unmatched junction nucleotides: 13. The germline V gene has CDR1 GTSNPN and CDR2 SVGIG (reference sequence). The CDR3 extends over 15 amino acids. The CDR3 DNA sequence: TGTGCCTGGAGTACTCGGACAGGAGCAAGTTGGCCCCAGCATTTT. As protein: CAWSTRTGASWPQHF.

This chain connects TRBV10-3 to TRBJ2-3; 8 nucleotides align to TRBD1. This CDR3 contains 14 residues. CDR1 is ENHRY and CDR2 is SYGVKD in the germline V gene. V shed 10 bases and J 4 bases; nucleotides not matched to a gene: 10. The CDR3 spells CATRAGGEADTQYF. The CDR3, as DNA: TGTGCCACACGGGCAGGGGGCGAGGCAGATACGCAGTATTTT.

This chain joins TRBV11-2 and TRBJ2-7, with 12 bases lining up with TRBD2. Trimming at V came to 4 bases and at J to 0 bases, leaving 4 bases not matched to a gene. The CDR3 length is 16 residues. Germline CDR1 and CDR2: SGHAT and FQNNGV. The CDR3 bases are TGTGCCAGCAGCTCACTAGCGGGGGGAAGCTCCTACGAGCAGTACTTC. Protein: CASSSLAGGSSYEQYF. Full variable domain (outside the CDR3, taken from reference TRBV11-2 and TRBJ2-7): EAGVAQSPRYKIIEKRQSVAFWCNPISGHATLYWYQQILGQGPKLLIQFQNNGVVDDSQLPKDRFSAERLKGVDSTLKIQPAKLEDSAVYLCASSSLAGGSSYEQYFGPGTRLTVT.

The chain combines TRBV19 with TRBJ1-2, with D uncertain. Germline V gene sequence: CDR1 LNHDA, CDR2 SQIVND (reference sequence). The V end lost 7 bases, the J end lost 2 bases, and 11 bases lay between the germline ends. The CDR3 spans 13 residues. The CDR3 spells CASTRRQNYGYTF. The CDR3 DNA sequence: TGTGCCAGTACCCGGCGGCAGAACTATGGCTACACCTTC.

The rearrangement joins TRBV4-1 to TRBJ2-2; TRBD2 matches at 8 bases. J lost 7 bases, V lost 3 bases, and 1 base had no gene match. This CDR3 comprises 13 residues. The germline V gene encodes CDR1 MGHRA and CDR2 YSYEKL. For the CDR3, the DNA is TGCGCCAGCAGCCAGGGACTAGGCGGGGAGCTGTTTTTT. This gives the protein CASSQGLGGELFF.